The 27 T cell receptor beta chains below all came from one sample that was sequenced in a study of T cells in Graves' hyperthyroidism and ophthalmopathy. Researchers amplified the TCR beta CDR3 regions from RNA transcripts. Initially, a first-round RT-PCR of the TCR CDR3 employed the HTBI primer set. Using its own MiXCR run on the multiplex PCR reads, TCRdb lists one record per CDR3 protein. The table lists a few hundred thousand distinct CDR3 sequences, around a sixth of them singletons. Sequencing used blood. Receptor source: a woman between 18 and 29 years old with Graves' hyperthyroidism.

This clonotype was detected a few times. CDR3 loop: CASSVKPTQDFLGYTF. In DNA form, the CDR3 reads TGTGCCAGCAGCGTTAAACCGACACAAGATTTCCTGGGCTACACCTTC. The rearrangement links TRBV9 to TRBJ1-2, with no clear D. CDR1 is SGDLS, CDR2 YYNGEE, per germline. Trimming shortened V by 2 bases and J by 8 bases, and 22 bases separated the two germline ends. The length of the CDR3 is 16 residues.

This clonotype was found many times. This sequence joins TRBV28 and TRBJ2-7, with TRBD1 as a possible D gene (6 bases). Germline V lookup: CDR1 MDHEN, CDR2 SYDVKM. The CDR3 length is 14 residues. Trimming shortened V by 2 bases and J by 2 bases, and 10 bases separated the two germline ends. The CDR3 DNA reads as TGTGCCAGCAGTTTACTGACAGGAACCTACGAGCAGTACTTC. It codes for CASSLLTGTYEQYF.

This clonotype was seen ten or more times. The chain joins TRBV13 to TRBJ2-1; unclear D gene. Per the germline V gene, CDR1 is PRHDT and CDR2 is FYEKMQ (reference sequence). The CDR3 has 13 residues. Trimming pared 4 bases from V and 6 bases from J, leaving 10 bases between. The CDR3 sequence: CASSSRRSNEQFF. Written as DNA, the CDR3 is TGTGCCAGCAGCTCCCGGCGGAGCAATGAGCAGTTCTTC.

This clonotype showed up many times. The chain carries TRBV20-1 and TRBJ1-2; 7 bases align to TRBD1. V was clipped by 3 bases and J by 6 bases; unmatched bases: 10. The CDR3 covers 14 residues. Germline assignment: CDR1 DFQATT and CDR2 SNEGSKA (reference sequence). The CDR3 sequence is CSASISGQINGYTF. The CDR3 bases are TGCAGTGCTAGTATCTCGGGACAGATCAATGGCTACACCTTC.

This clonotype was detected many times. The chain recombines TRBV5-1 with TRBJ2-1; D is perhaps TRBD1 or TRBD2 (6 bases each). CDR1 SGHRS and CDR2 YFSETQ come from the germline V gene. V lost 2 bases to trimming and J lost 6 bases, with 15 bases between them. This CDR3 region has 15 residues. DNA for the CDR3: TGCGCCAGCAGCTTAGAGGGGGGTCGAAGCAATGAGCAGTTCTTC. Its protein is CASSLEGGRSNEQFF.

This clonotype was seen ten or more times. The J gene is TRBJ1-1, the V gene TRBV2; D call uncertain. CDR1 SNHLY and CDR2 FYNNEI come from the germline V gene. CDR3 size: 13 residues. The V and J ends lost 7 bases and 1 base respectively, with 10 bases between them. Written as DNA, the CDR3 is TGTGCCAGCATGGTAGGGCCGAACACTGAAGCTTTCTTT. The encoded protein is CASMVGPNTEAFF.

This clonotype occurred a few times. This sequence joins TRBV7-2 and TRBJ2-1; 10 nucleotides agree with TRBD2. Germline CDR1 reads SGHTA; CDR2 reads FQGNSA. Germline trimming cut 5 bases from V and 7 bases from J; bases unmatched to any gene: 5. The CDR3 length is 14 residues. The CDR3 DNA is TGTGCCAGCAGCGTTAGCGGGGGGCGGAATGAGCAGTTCTTC. It is translated as CASSVSGGRNEQFF.

There are many counts of this clonotype. The chain uses TRBV28 and TRBJ2-1; D is undetermined. This CDR3 is 15 amino acids long. The ends were cut back, 3 bases at V and 10 bases at J, with 19 bases in the middle. Germline V gives CDR1 MDHEN, CDR2 SYDVKM. The CDR3: CASSFDMAVPREQFF. The CDR3 DNA sequence: TGTGCCAGCAGTTTTGATATGGCAGTCCCTCGGGAGCAGTTCTTC.

This clonotype showed up many times. V gene TRBV11-2 combines with J gene TRBJ1-2; no clear D. CDR3 size: 12 residues. Germline loops: CDR1 SGHAT, CDR2 FQNNGV. Trimming removed 1 base from V and 6 bases from J, with 6 bases in between. CDR3 sequence reads: CASSLVGDGYTF. The CDR3 region has the DNA TGTGCCAGCAGCTTAGTGGGAGATGGCTACACCTTC.

The chain recombines TRBV28 with TRBJ2-2, with TRBD2 identical over 16 bases. With V trimmed by 6 bases and J by 3 bases, 4 bases remained unmatched. Looked up from germline, CDR1 is MDHEN and CDR2 is SYDVKM. This CDR3 has 17 amino acids. The CDR3 nucleotides read TGTGCCAGCAGGGGGACTAGCGGGAGGGTCGACACCGGGGAGCTGTTTTTT. It specifies CASRGTSGRVDTGELFF. Supplemented by reference TRBV28 and TRBJ2-2, the full variable domain reads DVKVTQSSRYLVKRTGEKVFLECVQDMDHENMFWYRQDPGLGLRLIYFSYDVKMKEKGDIPEGYSVSREKKERFSLILESASTNQTSMYLCASRGTSGRVDTGELFFGEGSRLTVL.

The CDR3 is CASGPFGGKGYGYTF. For the CDR3, the DNA is TGTGCCAGCGGCCCGTTCGGGGGGAAGGGCTATGGCTACACCTTC. The chain employs TRBV27 and TRBJ1-2; D possibly corresponds to TRBD1 (5 bases). This CDR3 region has 15 residues. Germline lookup yields CDR1 MNHEY and CDR2 SMNVEV (reference sequence). The germline V and J ends were trimmed by 8 bases and 4 bases, with 20 bases remaining between them.

The chain combines TRBV9 with TRBJ2-3, with a tentative D call TRBD1 (6 bases). This CDR3 has 14 amino acids. Trimming stripped 2 bases from V and 4 bases from J, with 11 bases between. CDR1 and CDR2 (germline): SGDLS, YYNGEE. CDR3: CASSVQGSADTQYF. CDR3 DNA sequence: TGTGCCAGCAGCGTCCAGGGGAGCGCAGATACGCAGTATTTT. Using reference TRBV9 and TRBJ2-3 for the parts outside the CDR3, the full variable domain is DSGVTQTPKHLITATGQRVTLRCSPRSGDLSVYWYQQSLDQGLQFLIQYYNGEERAKGNILERFSAQQFPDLHSELNLSSLELGDSALYFCASSVQGSADTQYFGPGTRLTVL.

This clonotype was recorded many times. The rearrangement uses TRBV12-3 or TRBV12-4 and TRBJ2-5; 10 nucleotides agree with TRBD1. The J segment lost 2 bases and the V segment lost 6 bases, leaving 6 bases of the junction unmatched. The CDR3 has 15 residues. The CDR3 loop is CASRSGQGEQETQYF. The CDR3 DNA reads TGTGCCAGCAGAAGCGGACAGGGGGAGCAAGAGACCCAGTACTTC.

The chain carries TRBV6-1 and TRBJ2-1; 8 bases agree with TRBD2. Germline V gene sequence: CDR1 MNHNS, CDR2 SASEGT. V shed 7 bases, J shed 4 bases, and the junction held 9 bases outside the gene matches. This CDR3 has 15 amino acids. CDR3 residues: CASTSGGGLYNEQFF. The CDR3 nucleotides read TGTGCCAGCACCTCCGGGGGGGGCCTTTACAATGAGCAGTTCTTC.

This clonotype has at least ten counts. The rearrangement links TRBV12-3 or TRBV12-4 to TRBJ2-2; maybe TRBD1 (6 bases). The V gene lost 4 bases and the J gene lost 7 bases, with 13 bases spanning the gap. This CDR3 is 14 amino acids long. This chain's CDR3 is CASSSIQGIGELFF. The CDR3, as DNA: TGTGCCAGCAGTTCAATACAGGGAATCGGGGAGCTGTTTTTT.

The chain couples TRBV6-1 to TRBJ1-6; unclear D gene. Germline V lookup: CDR1 MNHNS, CDR2 SASEGT. The CDR3 consists of 16 residues. With 8 bases removed from V and 0 bases from J, the gap between germline ends came to 14 bases. The CDR3: CASGRDESSYNSPLHF. CDR3 bases: TGTGCCAGCGGACGGGATGAAAGCTCCTATAATTCACCCCTCCACTTT.

This clonotype came up many times. This chain joins TRBV2 and TRBJ2-7; TRBD1 might be the D (6 bases). This CDR3 region has 14 residues. V shed 7 bases and J shed 0 bases, with 13 bases lying between them. Germline assignment: CDR1 SNHLY and CDR2 FYNNEI. CDR3 bases: TGTGCCAGCATAGTGGCAGGGGCCTCCTACGAGCAGTACTTC. Its protein product is CASIVAGASYEQYF.

The table lists this clonotype with many counts. V gene TRBV24-1 combines with J gene TRBJ1-2; 9 bases are a match to TRBD1. The CDR3 length is 14 residues. With V trimmed by 6 bases and J by 7 bases, 8 bases remained unmatched. Germline V gives CDR1 KGHDR, CDR2 SFDVKD. The CDR3: CATSTGTGWSGYTF. The CDR3 DNA sequence: TGTGCCACCAGTACTGGGACAGGGTGGTCTGGCTACACCTTC.

At least ten counts were recorded for this clonotype. The gene calls are TRBV12-3 or TRBV12-4 and TRBJ2-5; possible D gene TRBD1, 6 bases. Trimming pared 6 bases from V and 3 bases from J, leaving 14 bases between. The CDR3 spans 14 residues. The CDR3 DNA reads as TGTGCCAGCAGCTTTGGGACAACCGAAGAGACCCAGTACTTC. It is translated as CASSFGTTEETQYF.

This clonotype was counted at least ten times. The chain links TRBV7-8 to TRBJ1-1; TRBD1 might be the D (6 bases). The germline gives CDR1 SGHVS, CDR2 FQNEAQ. Between the trimmed V and J ends, which lost 4 bases and 8 bases, there was a span of 14 bases. The CDR3 totals 13 residues. The CDR3 coding sequence is TGTGCCAGCAGCTCCCAGACAGGAACGGAAGCTTTCTTT. Its protein is CASSSQTGTEAFF.

This chain connects TRBV5-5 to TRBJ1-2; D possibly corresponds to TRBD1 (5 bases). The CDR3 totals 16 residues. Trimming shortened V by 0 bases and J by 4 bases, and 16 bases separated the two germline ends. Germline V CDR1 and CDR2: SGHKS, YYEKEE (reference sequence). The CDR3 region has the DNA TGTGCCAGCAGCTTGGTCTCAGGGCCTTCGGGCTATGGCTACACCTTC. Translating it yields CASSLVSGPSGYGYTF.

This clonotype has ten or more counts. V usage is TRBV20-1 and J usage is TRBJ2-7; the D gene is possibly TRBD2 (5 bases). Between the trimmed V and J ends, which lost 6 bases and 2 bases, there was a span of 14 bases. The CDR3 consists of 13 residues. Germline loops: CDR1 DFQATT, CDR2 SNEGSKA (reference sequence). CDR3 sequence: CSASPGETYEQYF. CDR3 coding DNA: TGCAGTGCCTCCCCTGGGGAGACCTACGAGCAGTACTTC.

This clonotype was detected many times. This chain links TRBV30 with TRBJ1-6; D remains unclear. Germline V gene data show CDR1 as GTSNPN and CDR2 as SVGIG (reference sequence). V lost 2 bases to trimming and J lost 7 bases, with 12 bases between them. This CDR3 comprises 14 residues. The CDR3: CAWSSNVQNSPLHF. CDR3 nucleotides: TGTGCCTGGAGTAGTAATGTCCAGAATTCACCCCTCCACTTT.

In this sample, this clonotype turned up a few times. The chain combines TRBV19 with TRBJ1-5; D not resolved. This CDR3 has 17 amino acids. Germline V gene lookup returns CDR1 LNHDA and CDR2 SQIVND (reference sequence). V gave up 3 bases and J gave up 0 bases, with 15 bases separating them. CDR3 nucleotides: TGTGCCAGTAGTATCGCGGTCTTTGAATATAGCAATCAGCCCCAGCATTTT. Its protein product is CASSIAVFEYSNQPQHF.

This clonotype appeared many times. The chain uses TRBV6-1 and TRBJ2-5, with D possibly called TRBD1 or TRBD2 (5 bases each). This CDR3 has 13 amino acids. Germline-derived CDR1 and CDR2 are MNHNS and SASEGT. V lost 5 bases, J lost 9 bases, and 16 bases lay in between. CDR3 amino acids: CASSPGLGTAQYF. The CDR3 region has the DNA TGTGCCAGCAGTCCAGGACTGGGGACGGCCCAGTACTTC.

The chain combines TRBV7-2 with TRBJ1-5; D is undetermined. Germline loops: CDR1 SGHTA, CDR2 FQGNSA. Trimming stripped 3 bases from V and 3 bases from J, with 6 bases between. The CDR3 extends over 13 amino acids. CDR3 nucleotide sequence: TGTGCCAGCAGCTTCACCGTCAATCAGCCCCAGCATTTT. Translating it yields CASSFTVNQPQHF.

This clonotype was recorded many times. The chain couples TRBV27 to TRBJ2-3; maybe TRBD2 (6 bases). Looked up from germline, CDR1 is MNHEY and CDR2 is SMNVEV (reference sequence). The length of the CDR3 is 15 residues. V was trimmed by 5 bases and J by 2 bases, leaving 14 bases between them. The chain's CDR3 is CASSPGTYPTDTQYF. CDR3 bases: TGTGCCAGCAGTCCCGGGACTTACCCCACAGATACGCAGTATTTT.